Listed below are T cell receptor beta chains from one sample, sequenced in a study of technical replicates of blood from a handful of donors. Using immunoSEQ multiplex PCR, the repertoire was profiled, and TCRdb retains in-frame clones only, with some absent. This sample yields approximately 73,000 clones, of which around 92% are seen a single time; 0.42% belongs to the top ten. Sequencing input: T cells isolated from PBMCs. The receptors shown here come from a human donor in good health. Both conserved end residues are part of each CDR3. Each record gives: J gene, D gene, clone size, V gene, CDR3 protein, CDR3 DNA. A D gene is named only where the DNA matches it firmly. Where a row states a size, it is once, few, many or the class of an expanded clone; other rows omit it.

TRBJ1-1 | NA | once | TRBV14 | CASSRLGTEAFF | TGTGCCAGCAGCCGTCTAGGCACTGAAGCTTTCTTT
TRBJ2-4 | NA | NA | TRBV30 | CAWSVVPNIQYF | TGTGCCTGGAGTGTCGTCCCGAACATTCAGTACTTC
TRBJ2-7 | TRBD2 | NA | TRBV5-1 | CASTSGTGGDEQYF | TGCGCCAGTACTAGCGGGACGGGTGGGGACGAGCAGTACTTC
TRBJ1-4 | TRBD1 | NA | TRBV29-1 | CSVGDRAPEKLFF | TGCAGCGTTGGGGACAGGGCACCGGAAAAACTGTTTTTT
TRBJ2-7 | NA | NA | TRBV7-9 | CASSLVGGYEQYF | TGTGCCAGCAGCTTAGTGGGGGGCTACGAGCAGTACTTC
TRBJ1-2 | TRBD1 | NA | TRBV7-9 | CASSFDRGGYTF | TGTGCCAGCAGCTTCGACAGGGGGGGCTACACCTTC
TRBJ2-1 | TRBD2 | NA | TRBV6-4 | CASAMTGTSGYNEQFF | TGTGCCAGCGCTATGACCGGGACTAGCGGATACAATGAGCAGTTCTTC
TRBJ2-5 | NA | NA | TRBV7-9 | CASIITLGGGETQYF | TGTGCCAGCATAATAACCTTAGGAGGAGGAGAGACCCAGTACTTC
TRBJ1-2 | NA | NA | TRBV18 | CASSPQGRYYGYTF | TGTGCCAGCTCACCCCAGGGAAGGTACTATGGCTACACCTTC
TRBJ2-5 | NA | NA | TRBV6-1 | CASSVGTKETQYF | TGTGCCAGCAGTGTAGGGACAAAAGAGACCCAGTACTTC
TRBJ2-7 | TRBD1 | NA | TRBV10-3 | CAISEQGHSYEQYF | TGTGCCATCAGTGAACAGGGGCACTCCTACGAGCAGTACTTC
TRBJ2-2 | TRBD1 | NA | TRBV4-3 | CASSKTGSPGELFF | TGCGCCAGCAGCAAGACAGGGTCCCCCGGGGAGCTGTTTTTT
TRBJ1-4 | TRBD1 | NA | TRBV28 | CASSIRTGTEKLFF | TGTGCCAGCAGTATTAGGACAGGGACAGAAAAACTGTTTTTT
TRBJ1-1 | TRBD1 | NA | TRBV11-2 | CASSPQGSTEAFF | TGTGCCAGCAGCCCACAGGGGAGCACTGAAGCTTTCTTT
TRBJ2-7 | TRBD1 | NA | TRBV18 | CASSPGQGAPGEQYF | TGTGCCAGCTCACCGGGACAGGGGGCTCCCGGCGAGCAGTACTTC
TRBJ1-1 | TRBD1 | NA | TRBV6-5 | CASSIRGLNTEAFF | TGTGCCAGCAGCATCAGGGGGCTGAACACTGAAGCTTTCTTT
TRBJ2-2 | TRBD1 | NA | TRBV11-2 | CASSQVGTGPTGELFF | TGTGCCAGCAGCCAAGTAGGGACAGGCCCCACCGGGGAGCTGTTTTTT
TRBJ2-2 | TRBD2 | NA | TRBV7-3 | CASSKLAATGELFF | TGTGCCAGCAGCAAACTAGCGGCCACCGGGGAGCTGTTTTTT
TRBJ1-5 | TRBD1 | NA | TRBV10-2 | CASSEVGWTGNLGNQPQHF | TGCGCCAGCAGTGAGGTGGGCTGGACAGGCAATTTGGGCAATCAGCCCCAGCATTTT
TRBJ2-7 | TRBD1 | few | TRBV10-3 | CAISEGGDRGLFSSYEQYF | TGTGCCATCAGTGAGGGCGGGGACAGGGGGCTATTTAGCTCCTACGAGCAGTACTTC
TRBJ1-1 | NA | few | TRBV7-2 | CASSLADSNTEAFF | TGTGCCAGCAGCTTAGCGGACTCGAACACTGAAGCTTTCTTT
TRBJ2-7 | NA | NA | TRBV13 | CASSLGPGSYEQYF | TGTGCCAGCAGCTTAGGTCCAGGTTCCTACGAGCAGTACTTC
TRBJ1-2 | NA | NA | TRBV15 | CATSREFGIGGYTF | TGTGCCACCAGCAGAGAATTCGGGATCGGGGGCTACACCTTC
TRBJ1-5 | NA | NA | TRBV28 | CASSSVQIQPQHF | TGTGCCAGCAGTTCCGTACAGATTCAGCCCCAGCATTTT
TRBJ1-1 | NA | few | TRBV30 | CAWDTALNTEAFF | TGTGCCTGGGACACAGCTCTGAACACTGAAGCTTTCTTT
TRBJ1-2 | TRBD1 | once | TRBV28 | CASSHSGTEYNYGYTF | TGTGCCAGCAGTCATTCGGGGACAGAATATAACTATGGCTACACCTTC
TRBJ2-3 | TRBD2 | NA | TRBV7-3 | CASSPTGLAGDTQYF | TGTGCCAGCAGTCCTACGGGACTAGCAGGAGATACGCAGTATTTT
TRBJ1-2 | TRBD1 | NA | TRBV7-9 | CASSLVGTDNYGYTF | TGTGCCAGCAGCTTAGTAGGGACAGATAATTATGGCTACACCTTC
TRBJ1-1 | TRBD1 | NA | TRBV29-1 | CSVGTGGGTEAFF | TGCAGCGTCGGGACAGGCGGCGGCACTGAAGCTTTCTTT
TRBJ1-3 | NA | once | TRBV15 | CATQGLTGNTIYF | TGTGCCACTCAGGGACTTACTGGAAACACCATATATTTT
TRBJ1-1 | TRBD1 | once | TRBV18 | CASSPSGQGADEAFF | TGTGCCAGCTCACCCTCCGGACAGGGGGCTGATGAAGCTTTCTTT